This TCR beta chain was identified in a study of beta chain features in type 1 diabetes. As to this clone: The antigen remains unidentified.

Expressed TCRB transcripts were sequenced, since all the RNA that had been isolated was reverse transcribed. The average output of naive, central memory and regulatory T cell samples was several million reads. Profiled with immunoSEQ multiplex PCR; TCRdb holds only in-frame clones, not every one. This table holds about 350,000 clones, 15% to 20% found once. The study, taken as a whole, reports: Patients with type 1 diabetes showed fewer VDJ junction insertions and more deletions.

The TCR was taken from a woman between 18 and 30 years old in good health. What was sequenced was naive CD4+ T cells from blood.

CDR3 protein: CASRSGTSNNEQFF. In nucleotides, the CDR3 is TGTGCCAGCAGGTCCGGGACTAGTAACAATGAGCAGTTCTTC. The chain employs TRBV5-4 and TRBJ2-1; the match to TRBD2 covers 8 bases. CDR1 and CDR2 (germline): SGHNT, YYREEE (reference sequence). This CDR3 contains 14 residues. Losses at the gene ends were 5 bases for V and 5 bases for J; bases not matched to a gene: 6.